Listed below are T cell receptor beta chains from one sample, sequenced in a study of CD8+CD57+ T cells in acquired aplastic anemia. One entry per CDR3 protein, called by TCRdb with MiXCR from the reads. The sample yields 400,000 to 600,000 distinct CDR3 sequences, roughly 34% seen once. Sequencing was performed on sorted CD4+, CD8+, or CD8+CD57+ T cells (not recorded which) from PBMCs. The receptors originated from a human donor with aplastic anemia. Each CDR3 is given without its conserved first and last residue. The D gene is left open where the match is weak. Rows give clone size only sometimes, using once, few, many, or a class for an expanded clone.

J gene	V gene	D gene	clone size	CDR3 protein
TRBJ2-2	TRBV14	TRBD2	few	ASSQFLAANTGELF
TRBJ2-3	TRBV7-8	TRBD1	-	ASNRGGYTDTQY
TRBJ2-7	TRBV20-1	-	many	SASIPGTLAYEQY
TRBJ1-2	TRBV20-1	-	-	SARDKGKHYGYT
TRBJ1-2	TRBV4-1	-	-	ASSQDVFGPWGGYT
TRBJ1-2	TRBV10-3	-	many	ATRDFGNYGYT
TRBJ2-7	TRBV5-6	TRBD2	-	ASSLGGGLAGSVSYEQY
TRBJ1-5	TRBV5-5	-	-	ASSTQGQGQPQH
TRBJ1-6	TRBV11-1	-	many	ASSPRQDSYNSPLH
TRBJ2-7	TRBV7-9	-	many	ASRPEGSYEQY
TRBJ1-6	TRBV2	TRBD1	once	ASSVQGKDSPLH
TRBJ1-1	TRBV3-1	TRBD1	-	ASSHGQAGPEAF
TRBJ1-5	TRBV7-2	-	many	ASSLSGNQPQH
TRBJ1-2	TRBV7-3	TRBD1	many	ASSESGQGDGYT
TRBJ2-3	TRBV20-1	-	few	SARKLLTPDTQY
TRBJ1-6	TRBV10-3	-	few	AISGRTDNSPLH